The TCR beta chain under discussion was sequenced for a study of beta chain features in type 1 diabetes. The germline V gene encodes CDR1 MNHEY and CDR2 SVGAGI. The V and J ends lost 7 bases and 6 bases respectively, with 15 bases between them. CDR3 length equals 13 residues. Turning to this clone: Its antigen remains unidentified.

As every portion of the isolated RNA was reverse transcribed, the sequencing read expressed TCRB transcripts. The assay was immunoSEQ multiplex PCR, and TCRdb's table has in-frame clones only and misses some. Counted here are around 130,000 clones, 9% occurring once; the ten biggest clones make up around 0.79%. Overall study findings and caveats: In all four CD4+ subsets, TCRB CDR3 length was significantly, moderately reduced in type 1 diabetes.

The chain employs TRBV6-5 and TRBJ1-1; D may be TRBD1 (5 bases). The clonotype was recovered from a man younger than 45 with type 1 diabetes. Material: central memory CD4+ T cells from blood. In nucleotides, the CDR3 is TGTGCCAGCACTTGGAGGGGCGGTGCTGAAGCTTTCTTT. It codes for CASTWRGGAEAFF.